Following are 28 T cell receptor beta chains from one sample sequenced in a study of STAT5B mutations in CD4+ large granular lymphocyte leukemia. Libraries were prepared by immunoSEQ multiplex PCR; TCRdb keeps only in-frame clonotypes and omits some of them. This sample yields about 31,000 clones, of which about 89% are seen a single time; roughly 0.43% belongs to the top ten. Material: CD4+ T cells from blood buffy coats. These receptors came from a human donor in good health.

This sequence joins TRBV6-1 and TRBJ1-2; TRBD1 is a possible D gene (5 bases). The V and J ends lost 6 bases and 0 bases respectively, with 8 bases between them. The CDR3 covers 13 residues. CDR1 and CDR2 from the germline V gene are MNHNS and SASEGT. The DNA of the CDR3 is TGTGCCAGCAGGCAGGGCACTAACTATGGCTACACCTTC. Its protein product is CASRQGTNYGYTF.

The chain joins TRBV18 to TRBJ1-2; perhaps TRBD1 as D (6 bases). The CDR3 is 16 residues long. Germline CDR1 reads KGHSH; CDR2 reads LQKENI. V was pared by 1 base and J by 2 bases, with 14 bases between. This CDR3 reads CASSPQPDRQNYGYTF. In DNA form, the CDR3 reads TGTGCCAGCTCACCACAGCCCGACAGGCAGAACTATGGCTACACCTTC.

The chain has TRBV19 and TRBJ2-7, with D maybe TRBD2 (5 bases). The V gene lost 6 bases and the J gene lost 6 bases, with 18 bases spanning the gap. The CDR3 extends over 14 amino acids. Germline values: CDR1 LNHDA, CDR2 SQIVND (reference sequence). The CDR3 loop reads CASRPTGSRGEQYF. The CDR3 bases are TGTGCCAGTAGACCAACGGGGAGTCGAGGCGAGCAGTACTTC.

The chain links TRBV19 to TRBJ1-1; no definite D call. This CDR3 region has 14 residues. Germline V lookup: CDR1 LNHDA, CDR2 SQIVND (reference sequence). V dropped 3 bases and J dropped 4 bases, with 12 bases sitting between them. The CDR3 sequence: CASSMEGLSTEAFF. The CDR3 coding sequence is TGTGCCAGTAGTATGGAAGGGTTGAGCACTGAAGCTTTCTTT.

The chain has TRBV19 and TRBJ2-7; 7 bases are a match to TRBD2. This CDR3 is 16 amino acids long. Germline CDR1 and CDR2: LNHDA and SQIVND (reference sequence). With 5 bases clipped from V and 2 bases from J, the junction kept 12 bases outside the gene matches. In DNA form, the CDR3 reads TGTGCCAGTAGTTCATGGTCGGCTAGCGGTCCCTACGAGCAGTACTTC. Residues: CASSSWSASGPYEQYF. The entire variable domain, with the rest obtained from reference TRBV19 and TRBJ2-7, is as follows: DGGITQSPKYLFRKEGQNVTLSCEQNLNHDAMYWYRQDPGQGLRLIYYSQIVNDFQKGDIAEGYSVSREKKESFPLTVTSAQKNPTAFYLCASSSWSASGPYEQYFGPGTRLTVT.

The V gene is TRBV5-1, the J gene TRBJ2-2, with D perhaps matching TRBD1 (5 bases). Per germline, CDR1 SGHRS and CDR2 YFSETQ. The CDR3 is 15 amino acids. Trimming removed 0 bases at V and 5 bases at J, with 11 bases between. The CDR3, as DNA: TGCGCCAGCAGCTTGGGCAGGGCTGGTACCGGGGAGCTGTTTTTT. Translating gives CASSLGRAGTGELFF.

The chain has TRBV6-6 and TRBJ2-1, with 8 nucleotides matching TRBD2. Germline-derived CDR1 and CDR2 are MNHNY and SVGAGI (reference sequence). The ends lost 5 bases at V and 7 bases at J; junction bases unmatched: 13. The CDR3 consists of 16 residues. CDR3 coding DNA: TGTGCCAGCAGTCCCCGGGGGGGACCGCTCACGAATGAGCAGTTCTTC. This codes for CASSPRGGPLTNEQFF.

The chain combines TRBV2 with TRBJ2-7; D might be TRBD1 (6 bases). This CDR3 region has 14 residues. CDR1 and CDR2 from the germline V gene are SNHLY and FYNNEI. Trimming shortened V by 6 bases and J by 0 bases, and 12 bases separated the two germline ends. The CDR3 DNA reads as TGTGCCAGCAGATTGACAGGAAGCTCCTACGAGCAGTACTTC. It is translated as CASRLTGSSYEQYF.

The chain couples TRBV5-1 to TRBJ2-2; weak D call: TRBD1 (6 bases). With 3 bases removed from V and 1 base from J, the gap between germline ends came to 16 bases. Germline V lookup: CDR1 SGHRS, CDR2 YFSETQ. The CDR3 consists of 17 residues. The CDR3 sequence is CASSSRGFEKNTGELFF. In nucleotides, the CDR3 is TGCGCCAGCAGCTCAAGGGGGTTTGAGAAGAACACCGGGGAGCTGTTTTTT.

V gene TRBV10-2 combines with J gene TRBJ2-7, with no clear D. Germline lookup yields CDR1 WSHSY and CDR2 SAAADI. V lost 6 bases and J lost 0, with 18 bases in between. This CDR3 has 16 residues. This CDR3 reads CASSIDDPISSYEQYF. CDR3 nucleotide sequence: TGCGCCAGCAGCATCGACGACCCCATAAGCTCCTACGAGCAGTACTTC.

The chain uses TRBV5-1 and TRBJ2-1; 14 bases map to TRBD2. The junction had 16 bases not matched to a gene; V was cut back by 4 bases and J by 7 bases. The CDR3 loop spans 19 amino acids. Germline CDR1 and CDR2: SGHRS and YFSETQ. The CDR3 region has the DNA TGCGCCAGCAGCGTACAGGGACAGGGCGGACTAGCGGGAGGAAATGAGCAGTTCTTC. It translates to CASSVQGQGGLAGGNEQFF.

In regard to this clone: One end of the junction varies from germline; a read error may be responsible. This sequence joins TRBV25-1 and TRBJ1-1; D is unclear. Per germline, CDR1 MGHDK and CDR2 SYGVNS. This CDR3 is built from 12 residues. For the CDR3, the DNA is TGTGCCAGCAGTGAATTTTTGGGGAAGTGGACCTTT. This sequence encodes CASSEFLGKWTF.

This clone occurred once. The V gene is TRBV6-1, the J gene TRBJ1-4, with D unresolved. The CDR3 is 12 amino acids. Looked up from germline, CDR1 is MNHNS and CDR2 is SASEGT. The ends were cut back, 1 base at V and 10 bases at J, with 7 bases in the middle. The CDR3 DNA reads TGTGCCAGCAGTGAAGATTGGGGAAAACTGTTTTTT. Amino acids: CASSEDWGKLFF.

The gene calls are TRBV5-1 and TRBJ2-5, with D tentatively TRBD1 (7 bases). The CDR3 covers 15 residues. Germline V gene sequence: CDR1 SGHRS, CDR2 YFSETQ. V was shortened by 3 bases and J by 4 bases, with 16 bases between the two germline ends. CDR3 DNA: TGCGCCAGCAGCTCAGGAGGGGCAGGGGGAGAGACCCAGTACTTC. It is translated as CASSSGGAGGETQYF.

This clone was detected only a few times. This chain links TRBV7-9 with TRBJ2-4; 8 bases line up with TRBD2. This CDR3 contains 17 residues. J gave up 0 bases and V 1 base, and 5 bases lay outside the gene matches. Germline lookup yields CDR1 SEHNR and CDR2 FQNEAQ (reference sequence). The DNA for the CDR3 is TGTGCCAGCAGCTTAGTCCGGCTAGCGGGAGCCAAAAACATTCAGTACTTC. Encoded protein: CASSLVRLAGAKNIQYF.

This chain uses TRBV10-3 with TRBJ1-3; TRBD1 might be the D (6 bases). Trimming left V 1 base short and J 4 bases short, with 14 bases between. The germline V gene has CDR1 ENHRY and CDR2 SYGVKD. The CDR3 covers 16 residues. The CDR3 DNA follows: TGTGCCATCAGTGAGTTCGTACAGGGTGGAGGAAACACCATATATTTT. Its translation: CAISEFVQGGGNTIYF.

The chain couples TRBV7-9 to TRBJ2-5; a possible D gene is TRBD1 (5 bases). Germline CDR1 SEHNR, CDR2 FQNEAQ (reference sequence). The CDR3 length is 16 residues. V was clipped by 5 bases and J by 1 base, with 17 bases between them. The CDR3 sequence: CASSRIPTGSQETQYF. CDR3 DNA: TGTGCCAGCAGCCGCATACCCACAGGTTCCCAAGAGACCCAGTACTTC.

The chain joins TRBV5-1 to TRBJ2-3; D gene uncertain. This CDR3 spans 15 amino acids. Germline assignment: CDR1 SGHRS and CDR2 YFSETQ. Between the trimmed V and J ends, which lost 0 bases and 0 bases, there was a span of 8 bases. CDR3 sequence (DNA): TGCGCCAGCAGCTTGGGTAGGACCAGCACAGATACGCAGTATTTT. Amino acid sequence: CASSLGRTSTDTQYF. Using reference TRBV5-1 and TRBJ2-3 for the parts outside the CDR3, the full variable domain is KAGVTQTPRYLIKTRGQQVTLSCSPISGHRSVSWYQQTPGQGLQFLFEYFSETQRNKGNFPGRFSGRQFSNSRSEMNVSTLELGDSALYLCASSLGRTSTDTQYFGPGTRLTVL.

The CDR3 DNA sequence: TGTGCCAGCAGCTCTTGGAAGCGGGCGGGCTCCTACAATGAGCAGTTCTTC. Amino acid sequence: CASSSWKRAGSYNEQFF. The chain couples TRBV5-6 to TRBJ2-1, with a tentative D call TRBD2 (6 bases). In germline, CDR1 is SGHDT, CDR2 YYEEEE. The CDR3 contains 17 residues. V lost 3 bases to trimming and J lost 0 bases, with 16 bases between them.

This rearrangement joins TRBV5-1 to TRBJ2-5; D ambiguous. Trimming took off 0 bases at V and 1 base at J, with 1 base between the two ends. This CDR3 is built from 12 residues. The germline gives CDR1 SGHRS, CDR2 YFSETQ. The CDR3 is CASSLVQETQYF. CDR3 in DNA: TGCGCCAGCAGCTTGGTCCAAGAGACCCAGTACTTC. Full variable domain (remainder filled in from reference TRBV5-1 and TRBJ2-5): KAGVTQTPRYLIKTRGQQVTLSCSPISGHRSVSWYQQTPGQGLQFLFEYFSETQRNKGNFPGRFSGRQFSNSRSEMNVSTLELGDSALYLCASSLVQETQYFGPGTRLLVL.

V gene TRBV6-4 combines with J gene TRBJ1-1; D not certain. The CDR3 has 13 residues. V shed 6 bases and J shed 0 bases, with 8 bases lying between them. Germline-derived CDR1 and CDR2 are MRHNA and SNTAGT. The CDR3 DNA is TGTGCCAGCAGAAGGTCATTGAACACTGAAGCTTTCTTT. Residues: CASRRSLNTEAFF.

The chain is built from TRBV5-1 and TRBJ2-4; 13 nucleotides agree with TRBD2. The CDR3 runs 15 residues. V shed 4 bases, J shed 7 bases, and the junction held 5 bases outside the gene matches. CDR1 and CDR2 (germline): SGHRS, YFSETQ. CDR3 nucleotide sequence: TGCGCCAGCAGCCCGGGACTAGCGGGAAGCAACATTCAGTACTTC. This gives the protein CASSPGLAGSNIQYF.

The rearrangement joins TRBV10-3 to TRBJ1-1, with 8 bases that match TRBD1. J lost 5 bases, V lost 2 bases, and 4 bases had no gene match. This CDR3 comprises 14 residues. Germline CDR1 ENHRY, CDR2 SYGVKD. The DNA for the CDR3 is TGTGCCATCAGTGAGACAGGGGGTAGGACTGAAGCTTTCTTT. Its protein is CAISETGGRTEAFF.

This chain uses TRBV7-3 with TRBJ2-2; D gene unclear. CDR1 and CDR2 from the germline V gene are SGHTA and FQGTGA. Trimming stripped 5 bases from V and 8 bases from J, with 15 bases between. This CDR3 is 14 amino acids long. The CDR3 sequence: CASSHWADPGELFF. The CDR3 DNA reads as TGTGCCAGCAGCCATTGGGCGGACCCTGGGGAGCTGTTTTTT.

This clone was counted once. This chain's CDR3 is CASSRTGHSNQPQHF. CDR3 DNA sequence: TGTGCCAGCAGTCGGACAGGCCATAGCAATCAGCCCCAGCATTTT. This chain uses TRBV28 with TRBJ1-5, with 7 bases that match TRBD1. The V gene's germline CDR1 is MDHEN and CDR2 SYDVKM. The trim removed 5 bases at V and 0 bases at J, leaving 4 bases unmatched. The CDR3 contains 15 residues.

V and J are TRBV5-6 and TRBJ1-5, with D perhaps TRBD1 (6 bases). The CDR3 loop spans 16 amino acids. The V end lost 3 bases, the J end lost 0 bases, and 13 bases lay between the germline ends. The germline V gene has CDR1 SGHDT and CDR2 YYEEEE. The CDR3 DNA sequence: TGTGCCAGCAGCTATGGGGGCAGGGGTAGCAATCAGCCCCAGCATTTT. The encoded protein is CASSYGGRGSNQPQHF.

The rearrangement links TRBV7-9 to TRBJ2-3; 13 bases agree with TRBD2. The V gene end was trimmed by 5 bases and the J gene end by 2 bases; junction bases not matched to a gene: 4. From germline, CDR1 is SEHNR and CDR2 FQNEAQ (reference sequence). This CDR3 comprises 16 residues. CDR3 DNA sequence: TGTGCCAGCAGCCAAGGACTAGCGGGAGACACAGATACGCAGTATTTT. It encodes CASSQGLAGDTDTQYF.

The chain carries TRBV18 and TRBJ1-2; 7 bases align to TRBD1. CDR3 length: 17 residues. After removal of 2 bases from V and 7 bases from J, the junction contained 16 bases not matched to a gene. Germline V lookup: CDR1 KGHSH, CDR2 LQKENI. CDR3 nucleotides: TGTGCCAGCTCACCAATCGGGGCTGGACAGGTCTGTTGTGGCTACACCTTC. Amino acids: CASSPIGAGQVCCGYTF.